The rows below give T cell receptor beta chains drawn from one sample of a study of T cell changes during pregnancy in multiple sclerosis. Using immunoSEQ multiplex PCR, the repertoire was profiled, and TCRdb retains in-frame clones only, with some absent. This sample has 40,000 to 45,000 clones, with 70% to 90% found just once. Sequences were derived from CD8+ T cells from peripheral blood mononuclear cells, sampled after pregnancy. The receptors derive from a female donor in good health, enrolled as a control in a pregnancy study. Both conserved end residues are part of each CDR3. D genes are given only for firm matches.

d_gene | v_gene | CDR3aa
- | TRBV7-2 | CASSPRKGGQRTDTQYF
- | TRBV27 | CASSLGRGQEPQHF
- | TRBV27 | CASSSTGEQFF
- | TRBV6-4 | CASSEGTVNTGELFF
- | TRBV13 | CASAGNTGELFF
- | TRBV7-9 | CASSLSAGSGTEAFF
- | TRBV7-2 | CASSSLGVDTQYF
TRBD1 | TRBV4-3 | CASSQDRVGLEAFF
- | TRBV5-1 | CASSLAGLMLTSTDTQYF
- | TRBV6-5 | CASMVGMTAEAFF
- | TRBV5-6 | CASSPPRNSYEQYF
- | TRBV10-1 | CASSEFMGRVGTDTQYF
TRBD2 | TRBV10-1 | CASSGQRDSYNEQFF
TRBD2 | TRBV15 | CATSGERGGEETQYF
- | TRBV7-9 | CASSPDSADTQYF
TRBD1 | TRBV15 | CATSSPRGGLGELFF
TRBD1 | TRBV7-9 | CASSTSGTGRSYEQYF
TRBD2 | TRBV4-3 | CASSRGLANLFSYNEQFF
- | TRBV28 | CASSSVQGVNEQFF
- | TRBV4-2 | CASSPDSSSTDTQYF
- | TRBV29-1 | CSVHGGVSYEQYF
TRBD1 | TRBV27 | CASSSPGQLYGYTF
TRBD1 | TRBV19 | CASTGTGRREAFF
TRBD2 | TRBV5-8 | CASSFGRGADTQYF